This entry lists 10 T cell receptor beta chains sequenced from one sample in a study of blood T cell repertoires in COVID-19. Produced via immunoSEQ multiplex PCR; TCRdb's table is partial and in-frame only. The data hold some 290,000 clones, with roughly 89% observed a single time. Sequencing was performed on peripheral blood. The receptors were gathered from a woman aged 40 to 50 with COVID-19, enrolled during active disease.

The chain combines TRBV7-9 with TRBJ2-4, with 15 bases aligning to TRBD2. There are 16 residues in the CDR3. Germline values: CDR1 SEHNR, CDR2 FQNEAQ (reference sequence). V lost 4 bases, J lost 8 bases, and 6 bases stayed unmatched. This chain's CDR3 is CASSYGTSGGRHIQYF. Here the CDR3 DNA reads TGTGCCAGCAGCTATGGGACTAGCGGGGGGAGGCACATTCAGTACTTC. Variable domain in full (rest from reference TRBV7-9 and TRBJ2-4): DTGVSQNPRHKITKRGQNVTFRCDPISEHNRLYWYRQTLGQGPEFLTYFQNEAQLEKSRLLSDRFSAERPKGSFSTLEIQRTEQGDSAMYLCASSYGTSGGRHIQYFGAGTRLSVL.

This chain joins TRBV7-9 and TRBJ2-1, with D perhaps TRBD2 (5 bases). Trimming stripped 4 bases from V and 10 bases from J, with 20 bases between. The CDR3 is 15 residues long. The germline V gene encodes CDR1 SEHNR and CDR2 FQNEAQ (reference sequence). The chain's CDR3 is CASSSGWGMSGEQFF. As DNA, the CDR3 is TGTGCCAGCAGCTCCGGCTGGGGAATGAGCGGAGAGCAGTTCTTC.

The chain is built from TRBV18 and TRBJ1-6, with 7 bases fitting TRBD1. Germline trimming cut 5 bases from V and 3 bases from J; bases unmatched to any gene: 4. The germline gives CDR1 KGHSH, CDR2 LQKENI. This CDR3 region has 15 residues. DNA of the CDR3: TGTGCCAGCTCAGGGGGACAGAGCTATAATTCACCCCTCCACTTT. Protein product: CASSGGQSYNSPLHF.

The chain couples TRBV7-2 to TRBJ2-7, with D possibly matching TRBD2 (5 bases). The CDR3 contains 11 residues. CDR1 and CDR2 (germline): SGHTA, FQGNSA. CDR3 sequence reads: CGTGSPYEQYF. The CDR3 region has the DNA TGTGGGACGGGGTCTCCCTACGAGCAGTACTTC.

V and J are TRBV5-6 and TRBJ1-6; D possibly corresponds to TRBD1 (5 bases). There are 15 residues in the CDR3. The germline V gene has CDR1 SGHDT and CDR2 YYEEEE. The V and J ends lost 3 bases and 10 bases respectively, with 17 bases between them. The CDR3 reads CASSSPTGGGSPLHF. The CDR3 region has the DNA TGTGCCAGCAGCTCCCCTACGGGGGGGGGATCACCCCTCCACTTT.

The chain employs TRBV20-1 and TRBJ2-5, with 10 nucleotides matching TRBD2. The V segment lost 3 bases and the J segment 1 base; nucleotides outside the gene matches: 14. The CDR3 sequence is 18 residues long. CDR1 and CDR2 (germline): DFQATT, SNEGSKA (reference sequence). The CDR3: CSASSSRLAGGPQETQYF. Here the CDR3 DNA reads TGCAGTGCTAGTTCCTCCCGGTTAGCGGGGGGACCCCAAGAGACCCAGTACTTC.

V usage is TRBV7-3 and J usage is TRBJ1-1, with D possibly being TRBD1 (5 bases). Germline V lookup: CDR1 SGHTA, CDR2 FQGTGA. Trimming pared 2 bases from V and 7 bases from J, leaving 14 bases between. The CDR3 has 14 residues. CDR3 coding DNA: TGTGCCAGCAGCTTACGGAGGGGATGGGGTGAAGCTTTCTTT. Amino acid sequence: CASSLRRGWGEAFF.

The chain has TRBV5-1 and TRBJ2-7, with D perhaps given as TRBD1 or TRBD2 (7 bases each). There are 15 residues in the CDR3. CDR1 is SGHRS, CDR2 YFSETQ, per germline. V shed 4 bases and J shed 1 base, with 15 bases lying between them. The CDR3 DNA is TGCGCCAGCAGCCTGGGAGGGACAGCTTCCTACGAGCAGTACTTC. Amino acids: CASSLGGTASYEQYF.

The chain uses TRBV6-4 and TRBJ2-3; weak D call: TRBD2 (6 bases). The CDR3 runs 14 residues. Germline loops: CDR1 MRHNA, CDR2 SNTAGT. V was shortened by 6 bases and J by 4 bases, with 14 bases between the two germline ends. The CDR3 region has the DNA TGTGCCAGCAGGGGCCTAGCGAGTTCAGATACGCAGTATTTT. Residues: CASRGLASSDTQYF.

This clone showed up just once. This chain joins TRBV4-3 and TRBJ2-2, with 14 bases lining up with TRBD2. The junction had 5 bases not matched to a gene; V was cut back by 1 base and J by 4 bases. This CDR3 is 18 amino acids long. CDR1 is LGHNA, CDR2 YSLEER, per germline. In nucleotides, the CDR3 is TGCGCCAGCAGCCAAGCCCCGACTAGCGGGGGGGCCACCGGGGAGCTGTTTTTT. Protein sequence: CASSQAPTSGGATGELFF.